This T cell receptor beta chain was retrieved from a study of T cells in Graves' hyperthyroidism and ophthalmopathy. This CDR3 contains 14 residues. CDR1 and CDR2 (germline): SNHLY, FYNNEI. The V and J ends lost 6 bases and 7 bases respectively, with 16 bases between them. The TCR beta CDR3 regions underwent amplification using RNA transcripts as the source. Researchers ran a first-round RT-PCR on the TCR CDR3 using the HTBI primer set. Via MiXCR, TCRdb re-called the multiplex PCR reads, giving one row per CDR3 protein. This table holds hundreds of thousands of distinct CDR3 sequences, over 15% found once.

Material: blood. The sequence came from a woman between 18 and 29 years old with Graves' hyperthyroidism. The chain links TRBV2 to TRBJ1-5; D remains unclear. CDR3 sequence (DNA): TGTGCCAGCAGCGTCGGGCCCCCCGGGCAGCCCCAGCATTTT. Protein: CASSVGPPGQPQHF.